This T cell receptor beta chain was identified during a study of identifying expanded T cells in peripheral blood. V gave up 1 base and J gave up 2 bases, with 5 bases separating them. CDR1 is SGHAT, CDR2 FQNNGV, per germline. This CDR3 region has 13 residues. Repertoires were generated with immunoSEQ multiplex PCR, while TCRdb's copy carries only in-frame clones and drops some. The table includes over 100,000 clones, approximately 90% detected once. What was sequenced was blood. This receptor was taken from a person between 18 and 70 years old in good health. The gene calls are TRBV11-2 and TRBJ1-2; no clear D. The CDR3 coding sequence is TGTGCCAGCAGCTTAGGGGAGAACTATGGCTACACCTTC. Its protein is CASSLGENYGYTF.